This T cell receptor beta chain was retrieved from a study of cytomegalovirus exposure and HLA in healthy donors. Study outcomes and limitations: In a later analysis, at a false discovery rate of 0.05, about 15,000 TCR beta sequences were associated with HLA alleles. Reports indicate that TCR beta sequences accurately predicted the HLA-A and HLA-B alleles of most subjects.

V shed 9 bases and J 1 base; nucleotides not matched to a gene: 4. The germline gives CDR1 MNHEY, CDR2 SMNVEV (reference sequence). This CDR3 has 13 residues. Use of 60 Vbeta and 13 Jbeta primers characterized the PCR. Measured with immunoSEQ multiplex PCR; TCRdb has only the in-frame clones, and not every one. This sample has roughly 140,000 clones, with just under 85% found just once. For this clone: The antigen is not known.

This clonotype was obtained from a man aged 40-55 years in good health and CMV-seropositive. The sequencing input was PBMCs. The chain is built from TRBV27 and TRBJ1-2; 8 bases map to TRBD1. The CDR3 nucleotides are TGTGCCAGTTCCGACAGGGGTAACTATGGCTACACCTTC. This codes for CASSDRGNYGYTF.